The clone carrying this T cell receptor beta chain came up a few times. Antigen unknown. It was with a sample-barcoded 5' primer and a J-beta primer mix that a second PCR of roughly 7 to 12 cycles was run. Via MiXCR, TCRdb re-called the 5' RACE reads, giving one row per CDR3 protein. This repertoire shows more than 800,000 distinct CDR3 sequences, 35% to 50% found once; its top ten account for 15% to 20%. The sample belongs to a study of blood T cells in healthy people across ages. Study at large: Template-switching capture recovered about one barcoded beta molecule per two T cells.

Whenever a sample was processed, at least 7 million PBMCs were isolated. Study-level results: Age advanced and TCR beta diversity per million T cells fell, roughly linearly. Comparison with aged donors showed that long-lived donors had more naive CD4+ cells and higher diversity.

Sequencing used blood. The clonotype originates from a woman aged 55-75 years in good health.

Here the CDR3 DNA reads TGTGCCAGCAGTTTAGGGTTAGGGGGGCGCGAGTCTTATGGCTACACCTTC. This gives the protein CASSLGLGGRESYGYTF. This sequence joins TRBV12-3 or TRBV12-4 and TRBJ1-2, with a possible D match to TRBD1 (6 bases). The V end lost 1 base, the J end lost 5 bases, and 20 bases lay between the germline ends. The CDR3 loop spans 17 amino acids.